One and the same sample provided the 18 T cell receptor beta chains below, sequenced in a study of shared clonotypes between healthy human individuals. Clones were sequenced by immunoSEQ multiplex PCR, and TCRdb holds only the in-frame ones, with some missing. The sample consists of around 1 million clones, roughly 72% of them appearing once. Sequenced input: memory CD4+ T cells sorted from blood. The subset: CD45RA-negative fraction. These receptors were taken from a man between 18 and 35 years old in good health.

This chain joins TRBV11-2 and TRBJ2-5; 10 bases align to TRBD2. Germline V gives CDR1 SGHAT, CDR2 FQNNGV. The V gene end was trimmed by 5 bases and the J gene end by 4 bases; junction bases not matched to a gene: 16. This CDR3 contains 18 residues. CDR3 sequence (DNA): TGTGCCAGCAGCCCCCTGGGGGGCTTAGCGGGGGGCGGAGAGACCCAGTACTTC. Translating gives CASSPLGGLAGGGETQYF.

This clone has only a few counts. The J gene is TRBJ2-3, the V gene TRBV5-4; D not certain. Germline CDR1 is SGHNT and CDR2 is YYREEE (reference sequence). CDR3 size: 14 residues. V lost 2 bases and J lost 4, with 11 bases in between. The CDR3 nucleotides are TGTGCCAGCAGCTTAAGCCTTTTCTCAGATACGCAGTATTTT. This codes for CASSLSLFSDTQYF.

The CDR3 DNA follows: TGTGCCAGCAGCCTGTACGTACAGGGACTAGCTTTATTCGGGGAGCTGTTTTTT. This gives the protein CASSLYVQGLALFGELFF. V is TRBV7-8 and J is TRBJ2-2; the match to TRBD2 covers 9 bases. Per germline, CDR1 SGHVS and CDR2 FQNEAQ. The V and J ends lost 5 bases and 7 bases, in that order; junction bases with no gene match: 17. CDR3 length: 18 residues.

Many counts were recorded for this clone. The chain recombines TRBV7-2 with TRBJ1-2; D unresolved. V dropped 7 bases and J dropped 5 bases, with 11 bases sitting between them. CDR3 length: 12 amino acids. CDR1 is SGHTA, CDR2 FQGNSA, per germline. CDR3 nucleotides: TGTGCCAGCACCCTCACGAAATATGGCTACACCTTC. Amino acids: CASTLTKYGYTF.

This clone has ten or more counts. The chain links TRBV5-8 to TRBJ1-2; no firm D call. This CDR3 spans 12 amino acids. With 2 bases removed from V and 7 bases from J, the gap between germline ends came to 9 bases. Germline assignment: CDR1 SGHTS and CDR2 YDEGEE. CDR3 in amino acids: CASSLEGSGYTF. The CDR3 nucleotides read TGTGCCAGCAGCTTAGAAGGGTCTGGCTACACCTTC.

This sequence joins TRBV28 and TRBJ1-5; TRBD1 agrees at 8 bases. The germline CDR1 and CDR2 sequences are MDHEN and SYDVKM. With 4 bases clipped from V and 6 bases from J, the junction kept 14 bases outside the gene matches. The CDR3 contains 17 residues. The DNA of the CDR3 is TGTGCCAGCAGTTCAGGGACAGGCTATAGGAATAGTCAGCCCCAGCATTTT. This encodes CASSSGTGYRNSQPQHF.

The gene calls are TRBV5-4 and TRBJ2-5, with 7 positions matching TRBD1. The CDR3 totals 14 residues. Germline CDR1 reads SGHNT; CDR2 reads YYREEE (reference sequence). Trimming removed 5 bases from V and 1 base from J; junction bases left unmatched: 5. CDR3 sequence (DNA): TGTGCCAGCAGACCCGGGACAGTCCAAGAGACCCAGTACTTC. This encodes CASRPGTVQETQYF. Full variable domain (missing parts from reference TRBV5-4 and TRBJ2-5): ETGVTQSPTHLIKTRGQQVTLRCSSQSGHNTVSWYQQALGQGPQFIFQYYREEENGRGNFPPRFSGLQFPNYSSELNVNALELDDSALYLCASRPGTVQETQYFGPGTRLLVL.

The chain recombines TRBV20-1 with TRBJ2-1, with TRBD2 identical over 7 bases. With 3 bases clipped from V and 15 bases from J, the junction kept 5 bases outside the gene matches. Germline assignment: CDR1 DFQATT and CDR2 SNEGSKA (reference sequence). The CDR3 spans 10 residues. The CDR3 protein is CSASRDYWFF. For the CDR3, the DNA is TGCAGTGCTAGCCGGGACTATTGGTTCTTC.

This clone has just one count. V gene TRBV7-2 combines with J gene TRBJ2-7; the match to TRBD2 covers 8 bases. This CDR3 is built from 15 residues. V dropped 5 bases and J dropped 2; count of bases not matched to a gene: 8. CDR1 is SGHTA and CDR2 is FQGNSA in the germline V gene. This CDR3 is CASSPDGGAAYEQYF. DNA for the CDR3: TGTGCCAGCAGCCCAGACGGGGGGGCGGCCTACGAGCAGTACTTC.

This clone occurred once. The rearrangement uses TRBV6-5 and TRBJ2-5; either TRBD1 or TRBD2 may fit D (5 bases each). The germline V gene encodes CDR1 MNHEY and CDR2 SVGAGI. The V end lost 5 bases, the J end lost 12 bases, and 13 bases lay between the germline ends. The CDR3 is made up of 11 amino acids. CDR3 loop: CASSRRDGEYF. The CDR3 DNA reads TGTGCCAGCAGTCGCCGGGACGGAGAGTACTTC.

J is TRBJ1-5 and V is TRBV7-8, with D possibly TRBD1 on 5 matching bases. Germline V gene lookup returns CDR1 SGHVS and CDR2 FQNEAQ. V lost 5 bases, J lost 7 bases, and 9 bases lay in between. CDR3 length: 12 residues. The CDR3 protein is CASSPGGQPQHF. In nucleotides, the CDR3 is TGTGCCAGCAGCCCGGGGGGGCAGCCCCAGCATTTT.

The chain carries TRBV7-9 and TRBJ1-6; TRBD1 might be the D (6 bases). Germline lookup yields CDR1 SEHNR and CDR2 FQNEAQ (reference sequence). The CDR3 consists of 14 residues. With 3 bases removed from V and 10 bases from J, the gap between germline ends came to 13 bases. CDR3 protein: CASSFEQGMSPLHF. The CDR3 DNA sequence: TGTGCCAGCAGCTTCGAACAGGGAATGTCACCCCTCCACTTT.

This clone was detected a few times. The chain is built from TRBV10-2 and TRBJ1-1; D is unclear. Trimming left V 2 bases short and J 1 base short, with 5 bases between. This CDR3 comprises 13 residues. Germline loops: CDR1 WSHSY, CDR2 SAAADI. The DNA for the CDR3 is TGCGCCAGCAGTGAGGCCGGGAACACTGAAGCTTTCTTT. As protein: CASSEAGNTEAFF.

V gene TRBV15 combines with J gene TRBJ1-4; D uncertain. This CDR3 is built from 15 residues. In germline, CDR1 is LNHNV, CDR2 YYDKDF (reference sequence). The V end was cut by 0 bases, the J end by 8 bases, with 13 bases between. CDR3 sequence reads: CATSRDGAGGEKLFF. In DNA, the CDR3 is TGTGCCACCAGCAGAGATGGCGCTGGAGGAGAAAAACTGTTTTTT.

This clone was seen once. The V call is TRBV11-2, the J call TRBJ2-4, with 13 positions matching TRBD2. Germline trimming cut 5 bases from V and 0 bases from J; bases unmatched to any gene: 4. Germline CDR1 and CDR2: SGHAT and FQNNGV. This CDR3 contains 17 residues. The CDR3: CASSLGLAGVAKNIQYF. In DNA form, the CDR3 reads TGTGCCAGCAGCCTAGGACTAGCGGGGGTAGCCAAAAACATTCAGTACTTC.

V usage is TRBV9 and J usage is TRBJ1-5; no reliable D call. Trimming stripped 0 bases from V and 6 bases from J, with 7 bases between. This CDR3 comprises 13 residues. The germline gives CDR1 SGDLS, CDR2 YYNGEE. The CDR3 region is CASSVAEGQPQHF. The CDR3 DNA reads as TGTGCCAGCAGCGTAGCGGAGGGTCAGCCCCAGCATTTT.

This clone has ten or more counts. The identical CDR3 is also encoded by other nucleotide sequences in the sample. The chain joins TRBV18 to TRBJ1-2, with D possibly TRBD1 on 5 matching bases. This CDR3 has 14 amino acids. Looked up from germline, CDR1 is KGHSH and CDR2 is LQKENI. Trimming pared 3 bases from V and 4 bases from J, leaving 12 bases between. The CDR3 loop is CASSPEGQGYGYTF. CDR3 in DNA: TGTGCCAGCTCACCGGAGGGGCAGGGCTATGGCTACACCTTC.

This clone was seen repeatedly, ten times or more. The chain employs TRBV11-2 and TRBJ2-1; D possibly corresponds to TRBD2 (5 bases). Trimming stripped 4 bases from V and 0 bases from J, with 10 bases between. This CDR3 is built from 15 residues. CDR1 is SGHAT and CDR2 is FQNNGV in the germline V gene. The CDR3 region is CASSSLTSSYNEQFF. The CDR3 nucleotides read TGTGCCAGCAGCTCTTTAACTAGCTCCTACAATGAGCAGTTCTTC.